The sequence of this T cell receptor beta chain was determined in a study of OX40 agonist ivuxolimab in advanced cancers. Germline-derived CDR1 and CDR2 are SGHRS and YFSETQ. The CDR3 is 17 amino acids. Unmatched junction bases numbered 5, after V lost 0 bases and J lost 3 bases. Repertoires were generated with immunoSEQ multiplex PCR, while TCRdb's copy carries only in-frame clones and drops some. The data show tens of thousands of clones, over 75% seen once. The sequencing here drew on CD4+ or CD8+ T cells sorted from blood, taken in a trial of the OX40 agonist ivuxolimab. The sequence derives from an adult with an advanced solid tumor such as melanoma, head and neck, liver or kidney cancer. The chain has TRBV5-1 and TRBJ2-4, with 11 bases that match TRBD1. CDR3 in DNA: TGCGCCAGCAGCTTGGGGACAGGGGGCGGTGGCAAAAACATTCAGTACTTC. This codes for CASSLGTGGGGKNIQYF.